These 32 T cell receptor beta chains were all obtained from the same sample, sequenced in a study of control samples from healthy donors and cancer patients. Some clones are missing from TCRdb's copy, which holds only in-frame ones; the method was immunoSEQ multiplex PCR. This repertoire shows about 98,000 clones, around 80% found once; its top ten account for roughly 10%. The sequencing input was blood. Receptors originate from a woman in her twenties or thirties in good health.

This chain joins TRBV11-2 and TRBJ2-3; TRBD1 is a possible D gene (6 bases). This CDR3 spans 15 amino acids. V was pared by 4 bases and J by 1 base, with 12 bases between. Per germline, CDR1 SGHAT and CDR2 FQNNGV. CDR3: CASSSGTPRTDTQYF. In DNA, the CDR3 is TGTGCCAGCAGCTCCGGGACACCACGCACAGATACGCAGTATTTT.

The chain has TRBV6-1 and TRBJ1-6; 9 nucleotides agree with TRBD1. CDR3 size: 17 residues. In germline, CDR1 is MNHNS, CDR2 SASEGT. The junction had 9 bases not matched to a gene; V was cut back by 3 bases and J by 6 bases. The CDR3 here is CASSDRGQGMSNSPLHF. CDR3 nucleotides: TGTGCCAGCAGTGATCGAGGACAGGGGATGTCTAATTCACCCCTCCACTTT.

This chain links TRBV15 with TRBJ1-2; D unclear. Germline V gene data show CDR1 as LNHNV and CDR2 as YYDKDF (reference sequence). The CDR3 runs to 13 residues. V gave up 0 bases and J gave up 6 bases, with 8 bases separating them. The CDR3 spells CATSRDALNGYTF. CDR3 DNA: TGTGCCACCAGCAGAGATGCACTCAATGGCTACACCTTC. Full variable domain (missing parts from reference TRBV15 and TRBJ1-2): DAMVIQNPRYQVTQFGKPVTLSCSQTLNHNVMYWYQQKSSQAPKLLFHYYDKDFNNEADTPDNFQSRRPNTSFCFLDIRSPGLGDTAMYLCATSRDALNGYTFGSGTRLTVV.

The chain links TRBV30 to TRBJ1-3; 9 positions agree with TRBD1. The CDR3 is 15 residues long. Germline V gene data show CDR1 as GTSNPN and CDR2 as SVGIG (reference sequence). Losses at the gene ends were 1 base for V and 2 bases for J; bases not matched to a gene: 3. In nucleotides, the CDR3 is TGTGCCTGGAGTGAGGGACAGGGTCCTGGAAACACCATATATTTT. Translating it yields CAWSEGQGPGNTIYF.

This chain uses TRBV2 with TRBJ1-1; a weak D match, TRBD1 (6 bases). CDR1 is SNHLY, CDR2 FYNNEI, per germline. V lost 3 bases to trimming and J lost 8 bases, with 13 bases between them. The CDR3 loop spans 13 amino acids. CDR3 loop: CASSERGTGEAFF. In nucleotides, the CDR3 is TGTGCCAGCAGTGAGAGGGGCACAGGGGAAGCTTTCTTT.

The genes are TRBV9 and TRBJ2-5; TRBD2 matches 8 bases. Germline assignment: CDR1 SGDLS and CDR2 YYNGEE. Unmatched junction bases numbered 8, after V lost 0 bases and J lost 4 bases. This CDR3 region has 16 residues. Here the CDR3 reads CASSVVGTSQGETQYF. The CDR3 region has the DNA TGTGCCAGCAGCGTAGTCGGGACTAGTCAAGGAGAGACCCAGTACTTC.

The chain joins TRBV12-5 to TRBJ2-2, with 9 bases that match TRBD1. The CDR3 covers 15 residues. V lost 2 bases and J lost 3; bases outside the gene matches: 1. CDR1 is LGHNT and CDR2 is FRNRAP in the germline V gene. CDR3 bases: TGTGCTAGTGGTTTGCGGACAGGGGACACCGGGGAGCTGTTTTTT. Translation: CASGLRTGDTGELFF.

The gene calls are TRBV7-2 and TRBJ2-5, with 10 bases lining up with TRBD2. Germline V gene sequence: CDR1 SGHTA, CDR2 FQGNSA. The CDR3 extends over 15 amino acids. V lost 3 bases and J lost 5; bases outside the gene matches: 6. The CDR3 sequence: CASSFYTSGVETQYF. The CDR3 nucleotides read TGTGCCAGCAGCTTTTATACTAGCGGGGTGGAGACCCAGTACTTC.

This clone was picked up one time. V gene TRBV12-5 combines with J gene TRBJ1-3, with unresolved D. This CDR3 is built from 12 residues. The V end was cut by 4 bases, the J end by 5 bases, with 6 bases between. Germline CDR1 LGHNT, CDR2 FRNRAP. In nucleotides, the CDR3 is TGTGCTAGTGGTTCCCCAAGAAACACCATATATTTT. Translation: CASGSPRNTIYF.

This chain links TRBV10-3 with TRBJ1-3; D gene unclear. Per the germline V gene, CDR1 is ENHRY and CDR2 is SYGVKD. The V end lost 4 bases, the J end lost 2 bases, and 6 bases lay between the germline ends. The CDR3 contains 13 residues. CDR3 bases: TGTGCCATCAGTGTAGACACTGGAAACACCATATATTTT. It translates to CAISVDTGNTIYF.

The genes are TRBV27 and TRBJ2-7; 8 bases are shared with TRBD2. This CDR3 has 13 amino acids. V shed 5 bases, J shed 4 bases, and the junction held 4 bases outside the gene matches. CDR1 is MNHEY, CDR2 SMNVEV, per germline (reference sequence). The CDR3 nucleotides read TGTGCCAGCAGTCGGGGGGGGTTTTACGAGCAGTACTTC. This sequence encodes CASSRGGFYEQYF.

V gene TRBV9 combines with J gene TRBJ2-3; TRBD2 matches 10 bases. Looked up from germline, CDR1 is SGDLS and CDR2 is YYNGEE. J was trimmed by 3 bases and V by 7 bases; bases with no gene match: 8. The CDR3 length is 15 residues. CDR3 residues: CASSLFSGGTDTQYF. CDR3 nucleotides: TGTGCCAGCTCGCTTTTTAGCGGGGGGACAGATACGCAGTATTTT.

The chain links TRBV19 to TRBJ1-1, with a possible D match to TRBD1 (5 bases). This CDR3 contains 17 residues. Trimming took off 4 bases at V and 3 bases at J, with 21 bases between the two ends. Germline loops: CDR1 LNHDA, CDR2 SQIVND (reference sequence). CDR3 nucleotide sequence: TGTGCCAGTAGTAAGTTGGGGCTCAGGGTCACGCACACTGAAGCTTTCTTT. As protein: CASSKLGLRVTHTEAFF.

The V gene is TRBV11-3, the J gene TRBJ2-2, with TRBD1 matching over 12 bases. The CDR3 is 18 residues long. The germline gives CDR1 SGHNT, CDR2 YENEEA. With V trimmed by 2 bases and J by 4 bases, 8 bases remained unmatched. The chain's CDR3 is CASSLTPGQGAGTGELFF. The CDR3 coding sequence is TGTGCCAGCAGCTTAACCCCGGGACAGGGGGCGGGCACCGGGGAGCTGTTTTTT. The full variable domain, its missing parts supplied by reference TRBV11-3 and TRBJ2-2, is EAGVVQSPRYKIIEKKQPVAFWCNPISGHNTLYWYLQNLGQGPELLIRYENEEAVDDSQLPKDRFSAERLKGVDSTLKIQPAELGDSAVYLCASSLTPGQGAGTGELFFGEGSRLTVL.

This chain joins TRBV30 and TRBJ2-5; D is ambiguous. CDR1 is GTSNPN and CDR2 is SVGIG in the germline V gene (reference sequence). V was trimmed by 0 bases and J by 6 bases, leaving 5 bases between them. This CDR3 spans 11 amino acids. CDR3 protein: CAWSVGQTQYF. CDR3 sequence (DNA): TGTGCCTGGAGTGTAGGGCAGACCCAGTACTTC.

The V and J genes are TRBV6-2 or TRBV6-3 and TRBJ2-1; perhaps TRBD1 as D (5 bases). The V gene's germline CDR1 is MNHEY and CDR2 SVGEGT. The CDR3 covers 14 residues. Trimming removed 6 bases at V and 6 bases at J, with 15 bases between. The CDR3 nucleotides read TGTGCCAGCAGCCTCCTAGGGGCCCGCAATGAGCAGTTCTTC. Translated: CASSLLGARNEQFF.

This chain uses TRBV5-5 with TRBJ1-3; D is ambiguous. Germline CDR1 and CDR2: SGHKS and YYEKEE (reference sequence). The CDR3 runs to 15 residues. Trimming left V 4 bases short and J 2 bases short, with 13 bases between. CDR3 sequence (DNA): TGTGCCAGCAGCCAGGCCTGGCCGCCTGGAAACACCATATATTTT. It specifies CASSQAWPPGNTIYF.

This chain uses TRBV7-2 with TRBJ1-5; the D is unclear. The length of the CDR3 is 15 residues. With 0 bases removed from V and 7 bases from J, the gap between germline ends came to 13 bases. Germline lookup yields CDR1 SGHTA and CDR2 FQGNSA. The CDR3 DNA reads TGTGCCAGCAGCTTAGCCGCAGGTGGAACGCAGCCCCAGCATTTT. This sequence encodes CASSLAAGGTQPQHF.

The J gene is TRBJ1-1, the V gene TRBV10-3, with a weak D call TRBD1 (5 bases). The CDR3 has 11 amino acids. Trimming stripped 4 bases from V and 5 bases from J, with 5 bases between. CDR1 and CDR2 (germline): ENHRY, SYGVKD. The CDR3 spells CAISGGTEAFF. For the CDR3, the DNA is TGTGCCATCAGTGGGGGGACTGAAGCTTTCTTT.

The chain has TRBV5-1 and TRBJ2-5; D uncertain. The CDR3 totals 13 residues. The germline V gene encodes CDR1 SGHRS and CDR2 YFSETQ. V was clipped by 2 bases and J by 5 bases, with 10 bases between them. The CDR3 bases are TGCGCCAGCAGCTTCCCGCTCGGGGAGACCCAGTACTTC. This gives the protein CASSFPLGETQYF.

The chain joins TRBV7-8 to TRBJ2-1, with 9 positions matching TRBD2. V was pared by 2 bases and J by 4 bases, with 9 bases of the junction left unmatched. CDR3 length equals 17 residues. Looked up from germline, CDR1 is SGHVS and CDR2 is FQNEAQ. The CDR3 loop is CASSLRAGGLLYNEQFF. DNA for the CDR3: TGTGCCAGCAGCTTACGGGCGGGGGGGTTATTGTACAATGAGCAGTTCTTC. Full variable domain (remainder filled in from reference TRBV7-8 and TRBJ2-1): GAGVSQSPRYKVAKRGQDVALRCDPISGHVSLFWYQQALGQGPEFLTYFQNEAQLDKSGLPSDRFFAERPEGSVSTLKIQRTQQEDSAVYLCASSLRAGGLLYNEQFFGPGTRLTVL.

The chain uses TRBV7-9 and TRBJ2-2, with 8 bases aligning to TRBD2. Trimming cost V 2 bases and J 7 bases; bases outside gene matches: 12. The germline V gene has CDR1 SEHNR and CDR2 FQNEAQ (reference sequence). The CDR3 is 17 amino acids. CDR3 region: CASSLQAGTSIIGELFF. The CDR3 coding sequence is TGTGCCAGCAGCTTACAAGCCGGGACTAGTATTATCGGGGAGCTGTTTTTT.

V and J are TRBV12-5 and TRBJ2-3, with 9 bases aligning to TRBD2. The CDR3 has 19 amino acids. Germline V lookup: CDR1 LGHNT, CDR2 FRNRAP. Trimming removed 0 bases from V and 0 bases from J; junction bases left unmatched: 10. The CDR3 protein is CASGLVRVAGDLSTDTQYF. The CDR3 coding sequence is TGTGCTAGTGGTTTGGTACGGGTAGCGGGGGATCTGAGCACAGATACGCAGTATTTT.

The CDR3 loop reads CAWIVNTEAFF. Here the CDR3 DNA reads TGTGCCTGGATTGTGAACACTGAAGCTTTCTTT. V gene TRBV30 combines with J gene TRBJ1-1; D is uncertain. The CDR3 covers 11 residues. Trimming took off 4 bases at V and 0 bases at J, with 3 bases between the two ends. The germline V gene encodes CDR1 GTSNPN and CDR2 SVGIG (reference sequence).

The chain recombines TRBV9 with TRBJ1-2; 7 bases align to TRBD1. This CDR3 is 15 amino acids long. Germline V CDR1 and CDR2: SGDLS, YYNGEE. The V gene end was trimmed by 0 bases and the J gene end by 3 bases; junction bases not matched to a gene: 5. The CDR3 loop is CASSVGQGRYYGYTF. CDR3 bases: TGTGCCAGCAGCGTAGGACAGGGACGATACTATGGCTACACCTTC.

The chain employs TRBV10-2 and TRBJ1-2; D is ambiguous. The V end lost 4 bases, the J end lost 8 bases, and 11 bases lay between the germline ends. CDR1 is WSHSY, CDR2 SAAADI, per germline. This CDR3 is built from 12 residues. CDR3 coding DNA: TGCGCCAGCAGTGGCCAGGCGTCCGGCTACACCTTC. Its translation: CASSGQASGYTF.

The chain links TRBV19 to TRBJ1-1; tentatively, D is TRBD1 (5 bases). Germline assignment: CDR1 LNHDA and CDR2 SQIVND (reference sequence). The CDR3 is 14 residues long. Trimming took off 1 base at V and 4 bases at J, with 10 bases between the two ends. The CDR3 sequence: CASSIAGYSTEAFF. In nucleotides, the CDR3 is TGTGCCAGTAGTATAGCAGGGTACAGCACTGAAGCTTTCTTT.

This clone was observed a handful of times. The chain employs TRBV19 and TRBJ2-3, with D maybe TRBD2 (7 bases). The length of the CDR3 is 13 residues. The ends were cut back, 10 bases at V and 2 bases at J, with 13 bases in the middle. Germline V lookup: CDR1 LNHDA, CDR2 SQIVND (reference sequence). The CDR3, as DNA: TGTGCCACAGGGGAGGGAAACACAGATACGCAGTATTTT. As protein: CATGEGNTDTQYF.

The rearrangement joins TRBV28 to TRBJ2-5, with no clear D. Trimming pared 2 bases from V and 1 base from J, leaving 2 bases between. The length of the CDR3 is 12 residues. CDR1 and CDR2 from the germline V gene are MDHEN and SYDVKM. In DNA form, the CDR3 reads TGTGCCAGCAGTTTACCCCAAGAGACCCAGTACTTC. This sequence encodes CASSLPQETQYF.

J is TRBJ2-5 and V is TRBV2; 13 bases are shared with TRBD2. The V gene's germline CDR1 is SNHLY and CDR2 FYNNEI. CDR3 length: 14 residues. The junction had 6 bases not matched to a gene; V was cut back by 9 bases and J by 5 bases. The CDR3: CASRGLAGFETQYF. CDR3 nucleotide sequence: TGTGCCAGTCGGGGACTAGCGGGATTTGAGACCCAGTACTTC.

This clone came up once. The chain uses TRBV5-1 and TRBJ2-7, with D possibly being TRBD1 (6 bases). Trimming pared 0 bases from V and 3 bases from J, leaving 10 bases between. The CDR3 contains 14 residues. The germline CDR1 and CDR2 sequences are SGHRS and YFSETQ. Here the CDR3 reads CASSLVPGVYEQYF. In DNA, the CDR3 is TGCGCCAGCAGCTTGGTGCCAGGGGTCTACGAGCAGTACTTC. Complete variable domain (other parts from reference TRBV5-1 and TRBJ2-7): KAGVTQTPRYLIKTRGQQVTLSCSPISGHRSVSWYQQTPGQGLQFLFEYFSETQRNKGNFPGRFSGRQFSNSRSEMNVSTLELGDSALYLCASSLVPGVYEQYFGPGTRLTVT.

The V and J genes are TRBV5-8 and TRBJ2-1, with D possibly matching TRBD1 (5 bases). The CDR3 runs to 16 residues. V was pared by 0 bases and J by 3 bases, with 13 bases between. Germline values: CDR1 SGHTS, CDR2 YDEGEE. DNA for the CDR3: TGTGCCAGCAGCTTGGGGACACGATTGGACTACAATGAGCAGTTCTTC. This codes for CASSLGTRLDYNEQFF.